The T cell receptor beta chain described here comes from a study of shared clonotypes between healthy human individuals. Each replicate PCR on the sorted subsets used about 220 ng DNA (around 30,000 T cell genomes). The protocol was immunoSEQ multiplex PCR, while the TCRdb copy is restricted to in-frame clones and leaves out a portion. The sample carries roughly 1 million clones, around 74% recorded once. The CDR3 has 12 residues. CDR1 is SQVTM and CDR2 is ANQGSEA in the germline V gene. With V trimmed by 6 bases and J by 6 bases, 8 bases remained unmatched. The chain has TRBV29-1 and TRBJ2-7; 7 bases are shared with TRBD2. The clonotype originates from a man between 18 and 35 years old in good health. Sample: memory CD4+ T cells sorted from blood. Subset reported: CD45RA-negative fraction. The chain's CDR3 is CSVRAGVPEQYF. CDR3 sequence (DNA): TGCAGCGTACGCGCGGGAGTCCCCGAGCAGTACTTC.